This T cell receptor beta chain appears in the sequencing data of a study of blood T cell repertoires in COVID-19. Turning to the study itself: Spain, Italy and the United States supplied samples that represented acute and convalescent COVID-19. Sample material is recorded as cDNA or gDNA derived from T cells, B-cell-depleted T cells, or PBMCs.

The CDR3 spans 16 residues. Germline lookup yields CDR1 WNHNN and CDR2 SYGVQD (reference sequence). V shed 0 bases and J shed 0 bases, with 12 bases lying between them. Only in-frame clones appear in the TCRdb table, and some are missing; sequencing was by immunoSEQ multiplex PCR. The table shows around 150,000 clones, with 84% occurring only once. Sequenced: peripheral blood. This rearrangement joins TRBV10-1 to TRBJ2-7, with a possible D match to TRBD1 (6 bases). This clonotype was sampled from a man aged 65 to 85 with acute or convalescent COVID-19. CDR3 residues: CASSESGQGSSYEQYF. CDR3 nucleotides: TGCGCCAGCAGTGAGTCCGGCCAGGGGAGCTCCTACGAGCAGTACTTC.